This T cell receptor beta chain came from a study of control samples from healthy donors and cancer patients. Clones were read by immunoSEQ multiplex PCR, and TCRdb kept only the in-frame ones, dropping some. There are 160,000 or so clones in the sample; under 96% occur only once, and over 1% lies in the top ten. Germline CDR1 reads MNHEY; CDR2 reads SMNVEV (reference sequence). The CDR3 extends over 13 amino acids. V lost 3 bases and J 8 bases, leaving 13 bases between the germline ends. Input material: blood. The chain joins TRBV27 to TRBJ1-2, with D possibly matching TRBD1 (5 bases). This TCR came from a woman aged 25 to 39 in good health. CDR3 sequence reads: CASSFGQGLGYTF. CDR3 bases: TGTGCCAGCAGTTTCGGTCAGGGCTTGGGCTACACCTTC.